This TCR beta chain is from a study of response to subunit inactivated influenza vaccine. The CDR3 spans 12 residues. Trimming removed 5 bases at V and 5 bases at J, with 8 bases between. Germline values: CDR1 SEHNR, CDR2 FQNEAQ (reference sequence). MiXCR, run by TCRdb on the RT-PCR reads, gives a single entry per CDR3 protein. The sample shows 800,000 or so distinct CDR3 sequences, approximately 21% of them seen only once. Study-wide findings and caveats: Authors suggested each seasonal flu vaccination may recruit only limited numbers of new T cells.

This clonotype appeared a few times. The antigen is not known. The chain uses TRBV7-9 and TRBJ2-3, with unresolved D. The source was PBMCs from blood, collected less than 6 days after vaccination. The receptor comes from a man between 45 and 60 years old who received an inactivated influenza vaccine. The CDR3 region is CASSIQVDTQYF. The CDR3 bases are TGTGCCAGCAGCATCCAGGTAGATACGCAGTATTTT.